A single count supports the clone carrying this T cell receptor beta chain. The sample is drawn from a study of CD8 T cells in Susac syndrome. J gave up 0 bases and V 8 bases, and 11 bases lay outside the gene matches. The germline V gene encodes CDR1 SGHTA and CDR2 FQGNSA. The CDR3 has 17 residues. Random hexamers were used to reverse transcribe an amount of about 0.45 to 1 ug RNA. TCRdb fed the immunoSEQ multiplex PCR reads into MiXCR, producing one record per CDR3 protein. This sample has approximately 120,000 distinct CDR3 sequences; over 85% occur once, and the top ten carry around 0.21%. TCR beta was sequenced from blood CD8+ and CD4+ T cells. TEMRA cells were FACS-enriched and CD8+ and CD4+ T cells negatively isolated.

The sequenced sample was CD8+ T cells from PBMCs. The chain is built from TRBV7-2 and TRBJ2-1; TRBD1 matches at 9 bases. This clonotype was sampled from a human donor with Susac syndrome. CDR3: CASFYPGQGSSYNEQFF. The CDR3 DNA reads as TGTGCCAGCTTTTATCCGGGACAGGGATCCTCCTACAATGAGCAGTTCTTC.